This passage covers 25 T cell receptor beta chains from one sample sequenced in a study of T cell repertoires in cytomegalovirus infection. TCRdb re-called the reads through MiXCR, storing one row per CDR3 protein. The sample includes roughly 230,000 distinct CDR3 sequences, approximately 6.7% of them seen just once. The sequencing sample was made of PBMCs. These receptors came from a human donor in good health (CMV status not recorded). Some clones in this sample may be carry-over from other donors' samples.

This chain links TRBV6-2 or TRBV6-3 with TRBJ2-1; 7 bases agree with TRBD1. Trimming cost V 8 bases and J 1 base; bases outside gene matches: 2. Germline loops: CDR1 MNHEY, CDR2 SVGEGT. The CDR3 runs to 13 residues. The CDR3 spells CASGQESYNEQFF. The DNA of the CDR3 is TGTGCCAGCGGACAGGAATCCTACAATGAGCAGTTCTTC.

This clonotype was seen many times. The CDR3: CASTPYGRGYNEQFF. CDR3 nucleotide sequence: TGTGCCAGCACCCCCTATGGCAGGGGTTACAATGAGCAGTTCTTC. V gene TRBV28 combines with J gene TRBJ2-1, with D perhaps TRBD1 (6 bases). Trimming removed 7 bases at V and 4 bases at J, with 17 bases between. Germline lookup yields CDR1 MDHEN and CDR2 SYDVKM. The CDR3 covers 15 residues.

This clonotype was recorded at least ten times. The chain uses TRBV2 and TRBJ1-2; no clear D. V dropped 3 bases and J dropped 4 bases, with 6 bases sitting between them. Germline CDR1 is SNHLY and CDR2 is FYNNEI. This CDR3 is built from 12 residues. The CDR3: CASSDSAYGYTF. The CDR3, as DNA: TGTGCCAGCAGTGACTCAGCCTATGGCTACACCTTC.

The gene calls are TRBV20-1 and TRBJ2-3, with D unclear. Per germline, CDR1 DFQATT and CDR2 SNEGSKA (reference sequence). Trimming took 7 bases from V and 1 from J, leaving 9 bases between them. This CDR3 has 12 amino acids. The CDR3 protein is CSVETRTDTQYF. The CDR3 DNA sequence: TGCAGTGTCGAGACTCGCACAGATACGCAGTATTTT.

The chain carries TRBV6-2 or TRBV6-3 and TRBJ2-7; a possible D gene is TRBD1 (7 bases). V was trimmed by 6 bases and J by 5 bases, leaving 26 bases between them. Looked up from germline, CDR1 is MNHEY and CDR2 is SVGEGT. This CDR3 is built from 17 residues. In DNA form, the CDR3 reads TGTGCCAGCAGCCCCACCCGTCCGACAGGGAGGTTCCACGAGCAGTACTTC. Encoded protein: CASSPTRPTGRFHEQYF.

Only a few counts were recorded for this clonotype. This chain links TRBV29-1 with TRBJ2-3, with 11 positions matching TRBD1. CDR3 length: 15 amino acids. Trimming took 8 bases from V and 5 from J; bases not matched to a gene: 12. Looked up from germline, CDR1 is SQVTM and CDR2 is ANQGSEA. The CDR3 is CSSGGQGELGDTQYF. The CDR3 DNA follows: TGCAGCTCCGGGGGACAGGGGGAATTGGGAGATACGCAGTATTTT.

This clonotype has ten or more counts. The V and J genes are TRBV20-1 and TRBJ1-2; perhaps TRBD1 as D (6 bases). The CDR3 covers 10 residues. Trimming took off 5 bases at V and 8 bases at J, with 9 bases between the two ends. In germline, CDR1 is DFQATT, CDR2 SNEGSKA (reference sequence). The chain's CDR3 is CSAQGLGYTF. The CDR3, as DNA: TGCAGTGCTCAGGGGCTCGGCTACACCTTC.

This clonotype was counted at least ten times. The V gene is TRBV7-9, the J gene TRBJ1-6; no clear D. Deletions cut 6 bases from V and 10 bases from J, with 13 bases between. The CDR3 is made up of 13 amino acids. Germline CDR1 SEHNR, CDR2 FQNEAQ (reference sequence). In nucleotides, the CDR3 is TGTGCCAGCAGGACTTTTCAAGAATCACCCCTCCACTTT. This gives the protein CASRTFQESPLHF. Combining the CDR3 with reference TRBV7-9 and TRBJ1-6 gives the whole variable domain DTGVSQNPRHKITKRGQNVTFRCDPISEHNRLYWYRQTLGQGPEFLTYFQNEAQLEKSRLLSDRFSAERPKGSFSTLEIQRTEQGDSAMYLCASRTFQESPLHFGNGTRLTVT.

This clonotype came up many times. For the CDR3, the DNA is TGTGCCAGCAGGGGACAGGGCGGAGGCTACACCTTC. This sequence encodes CASRGQGGGYTF. The chain carries TRBV28 and TRBJ1-2, with 9 bases matching TRBD1. The CDR3 is 12 residues long. CDR1 is MDHEN, CDR2 SYDVKM, per germline. J was trimmed by 8 bases and V by 6 bases; bases with no gene match: 4.

In this sample, this clonotype turned up many times. CDR3 DNA: TGCGCCAGCAGCCAAGATGCGGAGGGGGCCGGGGAGCAGTACTTC. It codes for CASSQDAEGAGEQYF. This chain links TRBV4-3 with TRBJ2-7; TRBD1 is a possible D gene (7 bases). The length of the CDR3 is 15 residues. Germline V gives CDR1 LGHNA, CDR2 YSLEER. Trimming took off 0 bases at V and 7 bases at J, with 16 bases between the two ends.

This clonotype was counted at least ten times. The rearrangement joins TRBV7-2 to TRBJ2-1; D is unresolved. CDR3 size: 15 residues. CDR1 and CDR2 from the germline V gene are SGHTA and FQGNSA. Trimming shortened V by 7 bases and J by 6 bases, and 19 bases separated the two germline ends. Written as DNA, the CDR3 is TGTGCCAGCAAAAACCCCCTGCTCTACGTCAATGAGCAGTTCTTC. Translating gives CASKNPLLYVNEQFF.

This clonotype was counted ten times or more. V usage is TRBV12-3 or TRBV12-4 and J usage is TRBJ2-1; TRBD1 matches at 12 bases. Trimming removed 4 bases from V and 7 bases from J; junction bases left unmatched: 5. The CDR3 has 15 amino acids. The CDR3 region is CASSWDRGRENEQFF. For the CDR3, the DNA is TGTGCCAGCAGTTGGGACAGGGGGCGCGAGAATGAGCAGTTCTTC.

Many counts were recorded for this clonotype. The CDR3 here is CASSYRQGRSKNIQYF. The CDR3 nucleotides read TGTGCCAGCAGTTACCGACAGGGGAGGTCCAAAAACATTCAGTACTTC. This rearrangement joins TRBV6-6 to TRBJ2-4; TRBD1 matches at 8 bases. The CDR3 spans 16 residues. The germline V gene encodes CDR1 MNHNY and CDR2 SVGAGI (reference sequence). J lost 2 bases, V lost 2 bases, and 5 bases had no gene match.

The table lists this clonotype with many counts. The genes are TRBV2 and TRBJ2-1; D might be TRBD1 or TRBD2, each matching 7 bases. Germline V CDR1 and CDR2: SNHLY, FYNNEI. V lost 6 bases and J 5 bases, leaving 17 bases between the germline ends. The length of the CDR3 is 15 residues. Written as DNA, the CDR3 is TGTGCCAGCAGCTTCAGGGGGGGCCCTAACAATGAGCAGTTCTTC. Translating it yields CASSFRGGPNNEQFF.

This clonotype was detected many times. The chain couples TRBV28 to TRBJ1-2, with D uncertain. Germline V gives CDR1 MDHEN, CDR2 SYDVKM. The CDR3 loop spans 11 amino acids. Trimming took 6 bases from V and 8 from J, leaving 10 bases between them. Here the CDR3 reads CASRLKRGYTF. The CDR3 DNA sequence: TGTGCCAGCAGACTTAAGCGGGGCTACACCTTC.

This clonotype appeared many times. The chain links TRBV5-1 to TRBJ2-4; no firm D call. CDR3 length: 15 amino acids. Germline CDR1 and CDR2: SGHRS and YFSETQ. Trimming cost V 0 bases and J 6 bases, with 13 bases left between them. The CDR3 DNA reads TGCGCCAGCAGCTTGGATGGTCTCCCGGGAAACATTCAGTACTTC. It encodes CASSLDGLPGNIQYF.

This chain joins TRBV20-1 and TRBJ2-5, with TRBD1 as a possible D gene (6 bases). Germline CDR1 and CDR2: DFQATT and SNEGSKA (reference sequence). With 6 bases removed from V and 1 base from J, the gap between germline ends came to 21 bases. This CDR3 has 16 residues. The CDR3 loop is CSAEKPGTKLQETQYF. The CDR3 bases are TGCAGTGCCGAAAAACCAGGGACAAAACTCCAAGAGACCCAGTACTTC.

This clonotype has ten or more counts. The gene calls are TRBV6-2 or TRBV6-3 and TRBJ2-2; a possible D gene is TRBD1 (6 bases). Between the trimmed V and J ends, which lost 5 bases and 0 bases, there was a span of 16 bases. The CDR3 length is 17 residues. Germline V gives CDR1 MNHEY, CDR2 SVGEGT. The CDR3 region is CASSLDRNFANTGELFF. The CDR3 DNA sequence: TGTGCCAGCAGTCTGGACAGAAACTTCGCGAACACCGGGGAGCTGTTTTTT.

This clonotype was observed many times. The V call is TRBV30, the J call TRBJ2-3, with 7 bases identical to TRBD1. V shed 6 bases and J 3 bases; nucleotides not matched to a gene: 9. Germline CDR1 reads GTSNPN; CDR2 reads SVGIG (reference sequence). CDR3 length: 14 amino acids. The CDR3 DNA follows: TGTGCCTGCCTAGGGACAGCCAAAACAGATACGCAGTATTTT. It encodes CACLGTAKTDTQYF. Filled out from reference TRBV30 and TRBJ2-3, the complete variable domain reads SQTIHQWPATLVQPVGSPLSLECTVEGTSNPNLYWYRQAAGRGLQLLFYSVGIGQISSEVPQNLSASRPQDRQFILSSKKLLLSDSGFYLCACLGTAKTDTQYFGPGTRLTVL.

To note about this clonotype: A clone one base away is much larger, so this may be a read error. J is TRBJ2-2 and V is TRBV7-6; 7 positions match TRBD2. Germline-derived CDR1 and CDR2 are SGHVS and FNYEAQ. The CDR3 contains 16 residues. Unmatched junction bases numbered 7, after V lost 1 base and J lost 5 bases. The CDR3 spells CASSLDRRGGTGELFF. In DNA form, the CDR3 reads TGTGCCAGCAGCTTAGATCGGAGGGGAGGGACCGGGGAGCTGTTTTTT.

This clonotype was seen repeatedly, ten times or more. The chain links TRBV4-1 to TRBJ1-2; a weak D match, TRBD1 (5 bases). This CDR3 has 16 amino acids. CDR1 and CDR2 (germline): MGHRA, YSYEKL. Trimming pared 2 bases from V and 0 bases from J, leaving 13 bases between. Here the CDR3 reads CASSQNAQAANYGYTF. The CDR3 coding sequence is TGCGCCAGCAGCCAAAACGCACAGGCAGCTAACTATGGCTACACCTTC.

This clonotype was seen ten or more times. The rearrangement uses TRBV5-5 and TRBJ1-4; D not resolved. CDR1 is SGHKS, CDR2 YYEKEE, per germline (reference sequence). V lost 3 bases and J lost 5, with 8 bases in between. There are 13 residues in the CDR3. Written as DNA, the CDR3 is TGTGCCAGCAGCTCCGACGAGAATGAAAAACTGTTTTTT. This codes for CASSSDENEKLFF.

There are a few counts of this clonotype. The junction does not match germline at one end; this may be a read error. This chain connects TRBV29-1 to TRBJ2-3; either TRBD1 or TRBD2 may supply D (5 bases each). This CDR3 has 13 amino acids. Germline loops: CDR1 SQVTM, CDR2 ANQGSEA. As DNA, the CDR3 is TGCAGCGTACACCGGGACCAAAGAGATGCGCAGTATTTT. Protein product: CSVHRDQRDAQYF.

A note on this clonotype: One junction end disagrees with the germline gene, perhaps due to a read error. The chain employs TRBV6-2 or TRBV6-3 and TRBJ2-1; 8 bases are shared with TRBD1. The CDR3 extends over 18 amino acids. Germline-derived CDR1 and CDR2 are MNHEY and SVGEGT. The CDR3 DNA is TGTGCCAGCGCTCCCCATTCCGGGACAGGTCTCTCCTACAATGAGCTGTTCTTC. Encoded protein: CASAPHSGTGLSYNELFF.

This clonotype came up many times. The chain couples TRBV10-3 to TRBJ1-5; no clear D. Trimming removed 6 bases at V and 3 bases at J, with 15 bases between. This CDR3 has 15 residues. Germline values: CDR1 ENHRY, CDR2 SYGVKD. The CDR3 bases are TGTGCCATCAGGGAGAGTCTTCAGGACAATCAGCCCCAGCATTTT. Protein sequence: CAIRESLQDNQPQHF.